This entry describes one T cell receptor (beta chain). Its antigen is not known. TCRdb's copy holds only in-frame clones and misses some; the assay was immunoSEQ multiplex PCR. The data contain 1.6 million or so clones, about 98.5% of them singletons. This sample is part of a study of shared clonotypes between healthy human individuals. Study context: Each donor's CD8 memory used one plate, CD8 naive two, each CD4 subset three. General study points: Naive CD4 clonotypes were shared across a few donors at 5% to 6%. In general, naive subsets displayed greater estimated richness than memory subsets did. Rarefaction indicated that sorted-subset sequencing remained incomplete although depth was large.

This clonotype originated in a man aged 25 to 40 in good health. Sequenced material: naive CD4+ T cells sorted from blood. The sample's subset: CD45RA+ positively selected.

The DNA of the CDR3 is TGTGCCAGCTCACTCCTGGACAGGATGCGCGAGACCCAGTACTTC. Amino acid sequence: CASSLLDRMRETQYF. The chain links TRBV18 to TRBJ2-5; 7 nucleotides match TRBD1. Germline V gene sequence: CDR1 KGHSH, CDR2 LQKENI. This CDR3 has 15 residues. The ends lost 4 bases at V and 5 bases at J; junction bases unmatched: 10.